The sequence of this T cell receptor (beta chain) was determined in a study of spatial heterogeneity in lung cancer. TCRdb ran MiXCR on the 5' RACE reads and lists one entry per CDR3 protein. The sample consists of fewer than 50,000 distinct CDR3 sequences, 10% of them appearing once. Germline CDR1 is SGHTA and CDR2 is FQGNSA. V gave up 3 bases and J gave up 2 bases, with 11 bases separating them. The CDR3 totals 14 residues. Time point here: blood at routine non-recurrence follow-up after resection. The chain recombines TRBV7-2 with TRBJ2-7; perhaps D is TRBD1 or TRBD2 (5 bases each). The material was PBMCs, obtained at follow-up. The TCR was taken from a female donor with early-stage non-small cell lung cancer. The CDR3 DNA sequence: TGTGCCAGCAGCTTCTTCCAGGGACCCTACGAGCAGTACTTC. It specifies CASSFFQGPYEQYF.